The 14 T cell receptor beta chains presented below share a single source sample, sequenced in a study of CD8+CD57+ T cells in acquired aplastic anemia. Genomic DNA was employed as the template in profiling TCR beta VDJ and CDR3. TCRdb reprocessed the reads via MiXCR and lists one record per CDR3 protein. Among about 190,000 distinct CDR3 sequences listed, roughly 56% were seen once. The sample taken for sequencing was sorted CD4+, CD8+, or CD8+CD57+ T cells (not recorded which) from PBMCs. These receptors were collected from a human donor in good health, serving as a control.

The rearrangement uses TRBV2 and TRBJ2-3; 15 bases match TRBD2. Per the germline V gene, CDR1 is SNHLY and CDR2 is FYNNEI. J gave up 6 bases and V 6 bases, and 13 bases lay outside the gene matches. The CDR3 has 18 residues. CDR3: CASSLGGLAGGRRDTQYF. CDR3 coding DNA: TGTGCCAGCAGCTTGGGTGGACTAGCGGGGGGGAGGAGGGATACGCAGTATTTT.

There are many counts of this clonotype. The chain carries TRBV6-2 or TRBV6-3 and TRBJ2-3, with TRBD2 identical over 11 bases. The CDR3 totals 16 residues. V gave up 1 base and J gave up 3 bases; unmatched junction bases: 3. Germline V gene lookup returns CDR1 MNHEY and CDR2 SVGEGT. CDR3: CASSYLAGGPTDTQYF. CDR3 sequence (DNA): TGTGCCAGCAGTTACTTAGCGGGGGGGCCTACAGATACGCAGTATTTT.

This clonotype was seen at least ten times. The V and J genes are TRBV19 and TRBJ1-6; D possibly corresponds to TRBD1 (5 bases). Germline-derived CDR1 and CDR2 are LNHDA and SQIVND (reference sequence). Trimming left V 6 bases short and J 7 bases short, with 19 bases between. CDR3 length: 16 amino acids. The CDR3 region is CASRSQAGGGNSPLHF. The CDR3 bases are TGTGCCAGTAGATCCCAGGCTGGGGGGGGAAATTCACCCCTCCACTTT.

For the CDR3, the DNA is TGTGCCAGCAGCGGGGGGGCGGAGACCCAGTACTTC. Its protein product is CASSGGAETQYF. V and J are TRBV7-3 and TRBJ2-5; D is possibly TRBD2 (7 bases). Trimming removed 5 bases from V and 5 bases from J, with 9 bases in between. CDR1 SGHTA and CDR2 FQGTGA come from the germline V gene. The CDR3 runs 12 residues.

This chain joins TRBV30 and TRBJ2-3, with D tentatively TRBD2 (5 bases). In germline, CDR1 is GTSNPN, CDR2 SVGIG (reference sequence). V was shortened by 8 bases and J by 0 bases, with 12 bases between the two germline ends. This CDR3 comprises 13 residues. CDR3 region: CATRRFSTDTQYF. The DNA for the CDR3 is TGTGCCACAAGGAGGTTTAGCACAGATACGCAGTATTTT.

The CDR3 nucleotides read TGTGCCAGCAGTGAAGGTGGAAGACACTGTGGCTACACCTTC. Translating gives CASSEGGRHCGYTF. V is TRBV2 and J is TRBJ1-2; D gene ambiguous. Per the germline V gene, CDR1 is SNHLY and CDR2 is FYNNEI. The CDR3 has 14 residues. Trimming took off 1 base at V and 7 bases at J, with 13 bases between the two ends. Supplemented by reference TRBV2 and TRBJ1-2, the full variable domain reads EPEVTQTPSHQVTQMGQEVILRCVPISNHLYFYWYRQILGQKVEFLVSFYNNEISEKSEIFDDQFSVERPDGSNFTLKIRSTKLEDSAMYFCASSEGGRHCGYTFGSGTRLTVV.

This clonotype was counted ten times or more. V gene TRBV9 combines with J gene TRBJ2-2, with 12 bases matching TRBD1. The length of the CDR3 is 15 residues. V trimming: 4 bases; J trimming: 8 bases; junction bases outside the gene matches: 6. Germline V gene sequence: CDR1 SGDLS, CDR2 YYNGEE. CDR3 region: CASSPRDRGLGELFF. As DNA, the CDR3 is TGTGCCAGCAGCCCCCGGGACAGGGGGCTAGGGGAGCTGTTTTTT.

The chain links TRBV5-1 to TRBJ2-7, with D hard to call. Trimming left V 4 bases short and J 7 bases short, with 18 bases between. The germline V gene has CDR1 SGHRS and CDR2 YFSETQ. The CDR3 totals 14 residues. CDR3 DNA: TGCGCCAGCAGCCCCACCGACGGTGTAGGAGAGCAGTACGTC. Amino acid sequence: CASSPTDGVGEQYV.

This chain joins TRBV10-2 and TRBJ1-1, with D perhaps TRBD1 (6 bases). In germline, CDR1 is WSHSY, CDR2 SAAADI. V was cut by 3 bases and J by 0 bases, with 23 bases left in between. This CDR3 region has 19 residues. CDR3 DNA: TGCGCCAGCAGTGACTATTTACAGGGTTCCTTCTACATGAACACTGAAGCTTTCTTT. It yields the protein CASSDYLQGSFYMNTEAFF.

This chain links TRBV19 with TRBJ2-1; weak D call: TRBD2 (5 bases). Germline V gene data show CDR1 as LNHDA and CDR2 as SQIVND (reference sequence). There are 13 residues in the CDR3. V lost 5 bases to trimming and J lost 4 bases, with 9 bases between them. The CDR3, as DNA: TGTGCCAGTAGTCGGGGAACTTACAATGAGCAGTTCTTC. This sequence encodes CASSRGTYNEQFF.

The gene calls are TRBV9 and TRBJ2-5; perhaps TRBD1 as D (6 bases). Per the germline V gene, CDR1 is SGDLS and CDR2 is YYNGEE. CDR3 length equals 13 residues. V was clipped by 4 bases and J by 1 base, with 8 bases between them. The CDR3 protein is CASSQGSQETQYF. CDR3 coding DNA: TGTGCCAGCAGCCAGGGGTCCCAAGAGACCCAGTACTTC. The whole variable domain, remainder taken from reference TRBV9 and TRBJ2-5, is DSGVTQTPKHLITATGQRVTLRCSPRSGDLSVYWYQQSLDQGLQFLIQYYNGEERAKGNILERFSAQQFPDLHSELNLSSLELGDSALYFCASSQGSQETQYFGPGTRLLVL.

The rearrangement links TRBV19 to TRBJ2-1, with D unresolved. V dropped 5 bases and J dropped 8 bases, with 13 bases sitting between them. CDR1 is LNHDA, CDR2 SQIVND, per germline (reference sequence). CDR3 size: 13 residues. The CDR3 is CASSEDVAHEQFF. In DNA form, the CDR3 reads TGTGCCAGTAGTGAGGACGTCGCCCATGAGCAGTTCTTC.

The rearrangement links TRBV7-8 to TRBJ2-1; D uncertain. This CDR3 is built from 13 residues. Germline lookup yields CDR1 SGHVS and CDR2 FQNEAQ. Trimming shortened V by 0 bases and J by 4 bases, and 4 bases separated the two germline ends. The CDR3 DNA follows: TGTGCCAGCAGCTTAGCATTATACAATGAGCAGTTCTTC. It is translated as CASSLALYNEQFF.

V usage is TRBV19 and J usage is TRBJ1-2; TRBD1 matches 8 bases. After removal of 0 bases from V and 6 bases from J, the junction contained 6 bases not matched to a gene. The germline gives CDR1 LNHDA, CDR2 SQIVND (reference sequence). The CDR3 totals 15 residues. The CDR3 spells CASSIDVGTGHGYTF. For the CDR3, the DNA is TGTGCCAGTAGTATAGATGTGGGGACAGGTCATGGCTACACCTTC.